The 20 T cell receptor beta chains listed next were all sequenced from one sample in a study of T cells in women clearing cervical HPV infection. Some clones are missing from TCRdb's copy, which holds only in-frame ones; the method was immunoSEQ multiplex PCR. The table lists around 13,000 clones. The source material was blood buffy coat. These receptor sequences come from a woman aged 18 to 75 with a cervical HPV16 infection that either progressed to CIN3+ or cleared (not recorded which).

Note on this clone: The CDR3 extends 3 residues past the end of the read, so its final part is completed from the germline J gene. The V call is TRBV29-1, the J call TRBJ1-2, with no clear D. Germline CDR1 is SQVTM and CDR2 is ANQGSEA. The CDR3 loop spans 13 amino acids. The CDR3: CSALGWRDYDYTF. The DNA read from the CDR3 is TGCAGCGCCCTTGGCTGGCGAGACTACGAC.

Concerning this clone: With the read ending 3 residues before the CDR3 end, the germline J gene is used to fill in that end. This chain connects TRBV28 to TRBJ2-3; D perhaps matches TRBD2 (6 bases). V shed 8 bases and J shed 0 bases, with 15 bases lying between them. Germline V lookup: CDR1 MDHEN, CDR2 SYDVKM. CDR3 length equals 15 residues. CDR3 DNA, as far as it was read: TGTGCCAGCGAGGGAACACTAGCCAGCACAGATACG. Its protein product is CASEGTLASTDT. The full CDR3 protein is CASEGTLASTDTQYF. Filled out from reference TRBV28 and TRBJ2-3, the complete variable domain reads DVKVTQSSRYLVKRTGEKVFLECVQDMDHENMFWYRQDPGLGLRLIYFSYDVKMKEKGDIPEGYSVSREKKERFSLILESASTNQTSMYLCASEGTLASTDTQYFGPGTRLTVL.

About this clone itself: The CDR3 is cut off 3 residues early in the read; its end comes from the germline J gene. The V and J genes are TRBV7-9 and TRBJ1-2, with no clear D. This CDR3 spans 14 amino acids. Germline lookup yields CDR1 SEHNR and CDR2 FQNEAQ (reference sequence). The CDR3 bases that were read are TGTGCCAGCAGCCAACGTCAGGCCTTCAATGAC. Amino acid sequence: CASSQRQAFND. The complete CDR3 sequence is CASSQRQAFNDYTF. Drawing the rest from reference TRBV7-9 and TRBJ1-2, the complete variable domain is DTGVSQNPRHKITKRGQNVTFRCDPISEHNRLYWYRQTLGQGPEFLTYFQNEAQLEKSRLLSDRFSAERPKGSFSTLEIQRTEQGDSAMYLCASSQRQAFNDYTFGSGTRLTVV.

The CDR3 is CASSLFEGTGELFF. The covered CDR3 bases are TGTGCCAGCAGCTTATTTGAGGGCACCGGGGAG. The chain combines TRBV7-9 with TRBJ2-2, with D maybe TRBD2 (5 bases). Read data end 3 residues before the CDR3 end; the end is taken from the germline J gene. V shed 2 bases and J shed 4 bases, with 8 bases lying between them. Germline CDR1 and CDR2: SEHNR and FQNEAQ (reference sequence). The CDR3 has 14 amino acids.

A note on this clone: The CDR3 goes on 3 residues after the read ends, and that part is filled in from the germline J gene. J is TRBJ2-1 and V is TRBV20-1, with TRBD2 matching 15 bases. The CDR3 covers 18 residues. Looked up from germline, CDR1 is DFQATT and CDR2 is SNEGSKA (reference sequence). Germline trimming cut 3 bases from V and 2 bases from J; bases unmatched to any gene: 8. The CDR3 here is CSASSGLAGGPTYNEQFF. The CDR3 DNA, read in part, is TGCAGTGCTAGTTCGGGACTAGCGGGGGGCCCAACCTACAATGAG.

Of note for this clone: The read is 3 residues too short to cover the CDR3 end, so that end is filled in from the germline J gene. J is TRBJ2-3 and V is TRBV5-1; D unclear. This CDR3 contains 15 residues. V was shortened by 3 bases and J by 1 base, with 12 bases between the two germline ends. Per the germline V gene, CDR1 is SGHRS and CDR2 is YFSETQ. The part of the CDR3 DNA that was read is TGCGCCAGCAGCTCTCGCGGCCTCGGCACAGATACG. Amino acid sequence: CASSSRGLGTDT. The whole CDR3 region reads CASSSRGLGTDTQYF.

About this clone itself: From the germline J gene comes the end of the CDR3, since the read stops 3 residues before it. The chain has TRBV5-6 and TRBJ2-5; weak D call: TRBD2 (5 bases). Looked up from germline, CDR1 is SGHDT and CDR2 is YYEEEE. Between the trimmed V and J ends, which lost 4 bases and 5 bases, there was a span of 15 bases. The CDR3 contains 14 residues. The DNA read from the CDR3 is TGTGCCAGCAGCCCTATTACTAGGAGGGAGACC. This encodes CASSPITRRET. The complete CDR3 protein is CASSPITRRETQYF.

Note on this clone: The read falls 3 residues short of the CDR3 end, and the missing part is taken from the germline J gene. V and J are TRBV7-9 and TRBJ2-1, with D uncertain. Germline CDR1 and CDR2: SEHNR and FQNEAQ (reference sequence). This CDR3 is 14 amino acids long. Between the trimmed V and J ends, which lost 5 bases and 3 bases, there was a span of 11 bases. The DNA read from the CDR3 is TGTGCCAGCAGCACCTTTAAGGGCTACAATGAG. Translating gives CASSTFKGYNE. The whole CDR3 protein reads CASSTFKGYNEQFF. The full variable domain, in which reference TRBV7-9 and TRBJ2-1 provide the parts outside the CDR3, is DTGVSQNPRHKITKRGQNVTFRCDPISEHNRLYWYRQTLGQGPEFLTYFQNEAQLEKSRLLSDRFSAERPKGSFSTLEIQRTEQGDSAMYLCASSTFKGYNEQFFGPGTRLTVL.

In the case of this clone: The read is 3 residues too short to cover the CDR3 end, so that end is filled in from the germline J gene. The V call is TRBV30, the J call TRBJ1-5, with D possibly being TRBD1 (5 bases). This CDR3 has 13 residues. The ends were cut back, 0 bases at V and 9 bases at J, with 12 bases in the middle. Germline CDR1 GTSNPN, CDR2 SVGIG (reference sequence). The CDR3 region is CAWSVQAVGPQHF. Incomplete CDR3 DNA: TGTGCCTGGAGTGTACAGGCGGTTGGGCCC.

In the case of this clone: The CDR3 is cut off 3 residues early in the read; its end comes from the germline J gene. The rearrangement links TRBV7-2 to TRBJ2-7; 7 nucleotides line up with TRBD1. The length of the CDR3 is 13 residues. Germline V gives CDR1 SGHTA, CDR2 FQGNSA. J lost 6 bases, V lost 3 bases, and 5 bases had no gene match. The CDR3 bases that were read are TGTGCCAGCAGCTTTGACAGGGCCCCCGAG. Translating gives CASSFDRAPE. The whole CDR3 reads CASSFDRAPEQYF. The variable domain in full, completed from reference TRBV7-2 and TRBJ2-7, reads GAGVSQSPSNKVTEKGKDVELRCDPISGHTALYWYRQSLGQGLEFLIYFQGNSAPDKSGLPSDRFSAERTGGSVSTLTIQRTQQEDSAVYLCASSFDRAPEQYFGPGTRLTVT.

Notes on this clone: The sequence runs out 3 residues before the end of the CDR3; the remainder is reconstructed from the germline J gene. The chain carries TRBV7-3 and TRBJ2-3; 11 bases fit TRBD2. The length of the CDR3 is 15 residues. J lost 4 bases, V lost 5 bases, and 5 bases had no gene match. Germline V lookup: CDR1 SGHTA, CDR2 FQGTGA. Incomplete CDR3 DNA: TGTGCCAGCAGCAGTAGCGGGGGGGCCGCAGATACG. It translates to CASSSSGGAADT. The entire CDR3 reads CASSSSGGAADTQYF.

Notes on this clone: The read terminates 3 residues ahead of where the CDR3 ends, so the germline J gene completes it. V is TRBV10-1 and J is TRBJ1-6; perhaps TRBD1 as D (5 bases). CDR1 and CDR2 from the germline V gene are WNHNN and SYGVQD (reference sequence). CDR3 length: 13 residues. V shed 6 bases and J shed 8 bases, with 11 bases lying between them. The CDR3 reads CASRQGVDSPLHF. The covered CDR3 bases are TGCGCCAGCAGGCAAGGGGTGGATTCACCC.

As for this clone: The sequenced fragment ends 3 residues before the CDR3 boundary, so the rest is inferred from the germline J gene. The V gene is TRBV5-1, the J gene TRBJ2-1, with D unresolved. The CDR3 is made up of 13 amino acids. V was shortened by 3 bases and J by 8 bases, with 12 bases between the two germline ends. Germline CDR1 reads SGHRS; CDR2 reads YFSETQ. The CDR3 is CASSSRARDEQFF. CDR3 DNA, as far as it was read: TGCGCCAGCAGCTCCCGAGCGAGAGATGAG.

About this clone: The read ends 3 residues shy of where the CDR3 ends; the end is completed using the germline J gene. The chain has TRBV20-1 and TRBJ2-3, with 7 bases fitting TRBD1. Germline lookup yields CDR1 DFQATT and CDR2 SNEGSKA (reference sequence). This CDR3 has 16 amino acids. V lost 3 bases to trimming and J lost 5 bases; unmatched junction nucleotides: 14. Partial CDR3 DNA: TGCAGTGCTAGTCTGACTGTCGGGACAGTAAGAGATACG. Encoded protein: CSASLTVGTVRDT. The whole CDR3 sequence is CSASLTVGTVRDTQYF.

The CDR3 loop is CSARAGGFYEQYF. The CDR3 bases that were read are TGCAGTGCTAGAGCGGGGGGCTTCTACGAG. V gene TRBV20-1 combines with J gene TRBJ2-7, with D perhaps TRBD2 (7 bases). Sequencing ends 3 residues short of the CDR3 end; the germline J gene provides the rest. V was pared by 1 base and J by 3 bases, with 10 bases between. Germline CDR1 is DFQATT and CDR2 is SNEGSKA (reference sequence). The CDR3 extends over 13 amino acids.

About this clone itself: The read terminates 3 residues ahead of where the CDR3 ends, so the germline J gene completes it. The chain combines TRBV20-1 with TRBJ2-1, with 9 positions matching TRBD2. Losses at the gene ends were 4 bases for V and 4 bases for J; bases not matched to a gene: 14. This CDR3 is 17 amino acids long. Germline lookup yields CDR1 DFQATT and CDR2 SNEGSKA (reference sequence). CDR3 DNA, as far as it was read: TGCAGTGCTACCCCAGACTCCCCTCTAGCGGGGTACAATGAG. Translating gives CSATPDSPLAGYNE. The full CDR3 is CSATPDSPLAGYNEQFF.

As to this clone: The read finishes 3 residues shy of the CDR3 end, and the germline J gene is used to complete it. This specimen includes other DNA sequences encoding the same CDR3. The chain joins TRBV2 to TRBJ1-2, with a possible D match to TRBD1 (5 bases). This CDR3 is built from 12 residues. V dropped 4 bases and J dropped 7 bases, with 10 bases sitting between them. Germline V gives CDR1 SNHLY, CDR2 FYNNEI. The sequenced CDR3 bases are TGTGCCAGCAGTGTGGGAGGGGTTGGC. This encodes CASSVGGVG. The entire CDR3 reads CASSVGGVGYTF.

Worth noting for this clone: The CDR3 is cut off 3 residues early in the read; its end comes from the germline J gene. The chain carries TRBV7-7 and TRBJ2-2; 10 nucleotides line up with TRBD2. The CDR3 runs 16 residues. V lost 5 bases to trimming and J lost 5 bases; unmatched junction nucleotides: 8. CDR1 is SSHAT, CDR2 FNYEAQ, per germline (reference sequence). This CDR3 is CASSPHSGGRTGELFF. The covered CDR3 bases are TGTGCCAGCAGCCCACATAGCGGGGGGCGGACCGGGGAG.

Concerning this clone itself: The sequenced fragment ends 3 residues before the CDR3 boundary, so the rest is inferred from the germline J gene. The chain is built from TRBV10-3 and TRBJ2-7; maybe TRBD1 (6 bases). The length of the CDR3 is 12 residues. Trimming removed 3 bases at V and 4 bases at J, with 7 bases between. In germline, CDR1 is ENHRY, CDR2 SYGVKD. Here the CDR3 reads CAISDGQYEQYF. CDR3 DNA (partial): TGTGCCATCAGTGACGGACAGTACGAG.

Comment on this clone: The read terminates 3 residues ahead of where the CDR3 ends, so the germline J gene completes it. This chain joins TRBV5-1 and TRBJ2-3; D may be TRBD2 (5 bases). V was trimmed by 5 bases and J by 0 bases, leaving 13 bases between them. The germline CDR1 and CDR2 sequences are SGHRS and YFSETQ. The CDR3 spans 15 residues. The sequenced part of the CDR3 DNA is TGCGCCAGCAGTAAGTCCCGAGGGAGCACAGATACG. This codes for CASSKSRGSTDT. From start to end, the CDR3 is CASSKSRGSTDTQYF.